One sample yielded the 7 T cell receptor beta chains listed below, sequenced in a study of T-cell reconstitution after alpha-beta-depleted transplantation in children. A library of TCRbeta sequences, prepared with unique molecular identifiers, was generated. TCRdb re-analysed the PCR reads in MiXCR, keeping a single row per CDR3 protein. Of more than 90,000 distinct CDR3 sequences listed, around 10% are singletons. The material was PBMCs, obtained before TCRalphabeta/CD19-depleted stem cell transplant. These receptors all stem from a boy aged 2-9 years with acute lymphoblastic leukemia, due to receive a stem cell transplant.

The J gene is TRBJ2-3, the V gene TRBV28; 7 bases are a match to TRBD2. Germline-derived CDR1 and CDR2 are MDHEN and SYDVKM. The CDR3 spans 16 residues. J lost 6 bases, V lost 6 bases, and 15 bases had no gene match. The chain's CDR3 is CASSAPLARLGDTQYF. CDR3 in DNA: TGTGCCAGCAGCGCTCCACTAGCGCGCCTCGGGGATACGCAGTATTTT.

This chain connects TRBV5-1 to TRBJ1-1; 7 bases fit TRBD1. The CDR3 length is 14 residues. Looked up from germline, CDR1 is SGHRS and CDR2 is YFSETQ. After removal of 3 bases from V and 8 bases from J, the junction contained 10 bases not matched to a gene. The CDR3 nucleotides read TGCGCCAGCAGCTCCCAGGTGGCACAGGGGGAAGCTTTCTTT. Its translation is CASSSQVAQGEAFF.

This chain connects TRBV6-5 to TRBJ1-2, with TRBD1 identical over 7 bases. Per the germline V gene, CDR1 is MNHEY and CDR2 is SVGAGI. V lost 4 bases, J lost 0 bases, and 5 bases stayed unmatched. The CDR3 is 15 residues long. The chain's CDR3 is CASSSWDSPNYGYTF. The DNA for the CDR3 is TGTGCCAGCAGTTCATGGGACAGTCCTAACTATGGCTACACCTTC.

The chain recombines TRBV6-1 with TRBJ2-7; no clear D. Germline CDR1 is MNHNS and CDR2 is SASEGT. V shed 3 bases and J shed 5 bases, with 17 bases lying between them. The length of the CDR3 is 15 residues. CDR3: CASSDPREVEDEQYF. DNA of the CDR3: TGTGCCAGCAGTGACCCGCGAGAGGTTGAAGACGAGCAGTACTTC.

In its sample, this clonotype was seen a few times. The gene calls are TRBV7-9 and TRBJ1-1; a possible D gene is TRBD1 (6 bases). Trimming left V 4 bases short and J 8 bases short, with 11 bases between. This CDR3 contains 12 residues. The germline CDR1 and CDR2 sequences are SEHNR and FQNEAQ (reference sequence). The CDR3 coding sequence is TGTGCCAGCAGCTCAATGACAGGCGAAGCTTTCTTT. It translates to CASSSMTGEAFF.

This clonotype was seen a handful of times. CDR3 region: CASSTGAGNTIYF. In DNA, the CDR3 is TGTGCCAGCAGTACAGGGGCTGGAAACACCATATATTTT. The chain is built from TRBV12-3 or TRBV12-4 and TRBJ1-3; 7 nucleotides align to TRBD1. V was pared by 5 bases and J by 2 bases, with 0 bases of the junction left unmatched. This CDR3 has 13 residues.

The chain has TRBV27 and TRBJ2-7; possibly TRBD1 or TRBD2 for D (6 bases each). CDR1 is MNHEY, CDR2 SMNVEV, per germline (reference sequence). The CDR3 is 12 amino acids. Trimming took 8 bases from V and 2 from J, leaving 10 bases between them. The CDR3 here is CASGRGAYEQYF. In nucleotides, the CDR3 is TGTGCCAGCGGAAGGGGGGCCTACGAGCAGTACTTC.